A selection of T cell receptor beta chains follows, all from one sample in a study of response to subunit inactivated influenza vaccine. TCRdb reanalysed the RT-PCR reads using MiXCR and keeps one entry per CDR3 protein. The table lists about 570,000 distinct CDR3 sequences, 10% to 12% of them singletons. A further study also used this sample, focusing on T cells expressing NK-cell markers.

The source material was PBMCs from blood, sampled on the day of vaccination. The receptor source for this set is a man aged 50 or older who received an inactivated influenza vaccine. Each CDR3 is given without its conserved first and last residue.

v_call,cdr3_aa
TRBV5-1,ASSSEGLAITGELF
TRBV19,ASSMGTSAGLEQF
TRBV6-1,ASRRTSGVYNEQF
TRBV10-3,AISDSSNQPQH
TRBV6-2/TRBV6-3,ASSYSRGHGVGYT
TRBV29-1,SAVGGGTETQY
TRBV5-1,ASSFIAGGHTDTQY
TRBV10-3,AISGSGRAGLYEQY
TRBV10-3,ATQGIGGETQY
TRBV4-3,ASSQDIAGGPVAGELF
TRBV19,ASSMLLRPNEQF
TRBV28,ASSPPGLGAGEQF
TRBV20-1,SASTGHGGEQY
TRBV18,ASSPPQLGGWTTTNEKLF
TRBV3-1,ASSQEPGLLRNEQF
TRBV28,ASSLLAGGGQY
TRBV18,ASSPFRSSGTSGGTDTQY
TRBV29-1,SVVPLRQGRAF
TRBV6-2/TRBV6-3,ASSDPGRLAKNIQY
TRBV7-6,ASSLAGTANTGELF
TRBV11-2,ASSFPNGSADTQY
TRBV20-1,SAPRDTTHGSYGYT
TRBV5-5,ASSALGGDSYNEQF
TRBV12-3/TRBV12-4,ASSTATGVGSYEQY
TRBV6-5,ASRNGETQY
TRBV11-2,ASSLVQPRELAVYEQY
TRBV4-3,ASSQDQIAGGRISYNEQF
TRBV4-1,ASSQQIGGAKIYNEQF
TRBV10-3,AISEPARGRETQY
TRBV20-1,SARSQEYQPQH
TRBV20-1,SGRGSSGMWETQY
TRBV7-9,ASKAGRNSGELF
TRBV27,ASRTRGHNEQF
TRBV4-3,ASSQVWTGIMNTEAF
TRBV5-1,ASSLVVGSNNEQF
TRBV5-4,ASSLAGGYISSYNEQF
TRBV19,ASSTSGTNSNQPQH
TRBV11-2,ASSSPAGHTGELF
TRBV28,ASSLAPDRGHSGNTIY
TRBV2,ASTGTADTQY
TRBV10-2,ASTRWGGTYEQY
TRBV20-1,SAPGVYEQY
TRBV21-1,ASSKKTGRGTYEQY
TRBV29-1,SVDPGGKTQY
TRBV11-2,ASSLTGRRNSPLH
TRBV5-6,ASSFRLTGVLTKNIQY
TRBV4-3,ASSQGPTGELF
TRBV5-6,ASSLGVVSSYT
TRBV29-1,SVDNGESGANVLT